A selection of T cell receptor beta chains follows, all from one sample in a study of memory B cells and T cells in multiple sclerosis. Antigens for these TCRs are unknown. Sequencing was performed with immunoSEQ multiplex PCR; in TCRdb, only in-frame clones are kept and a portion is missing. The sample lists under 50,000 clones, 82% occurring once. The specimen sequenced was PBMCs from blood kept in culture. The receptors shown here come from a human donor with multiple sclerosis. Both conserved end residues are part of each CDR3. A D gene is named only where the DNA matches it firmly. Rows may omit the clone size; those that give it use once, few, many or a size class.

j_call,v_call,clone_size,d_call,cdr3_aa,cdr3_nt
TRBJ1-2,TRBV11-2,NA,TRBD1,CASSSWDRGGYTF,TGTGCCAGCAGCTCTTGGGACAGGGGCGGCTACACCTTC
TRBJ2-2,TRBV6-1,NA,TRBD1,CASSDLGQGITGELFF,TGTGCCAGCAGTGACTTGGGACAGGGCATCACCGGGGAGCTGTTTTTT
TRBJ1-1,TRBV7-6,NA,NA,CASSPGGGSREAFF,TGTGCCAGCAGCCCAGGCGGGGGGAGCAGAGAAGCTTTCTTT
TRBJ2-7,TRBV18,NA,TRBD2,CASSPGTGGSYEQYF,TGTGCCAGCTCACCCGGTACGGGGGGGAGCTACGAGCAGTACTTC
TRBJ2-2,TRBV7-3,NA,NA,CASSLYGPDTGELFF,TGTGCCAGCAGCTTATATGGCCCCGATACCGGGGAGCTGTTTTTT
TRBJ1-1,TRBV5-1,NA,NA,CASSLVRGWEGNTEAFF,TGCGCCAGCAGCTTGGTAAGGGGGTGGGAGGGGAACACTGAAGCTTTCTTT
TRBJ1-5,TRBV12-5,NA,NA,CASGLESNQPQHF,TGTGCTAGTGGTCTGGAGTCGAATCAGCCCCAGCATTTT
TRBJ2-7,TRBV6-1,NA,NA,CASRGIRGSYEQYF,TGTGCCAGCAGGGGGATTAGAGGTTCCTACGAGCAGTACTTC
TRBJ1-2,TRBV6-5,NA,TRBD1,CASSSSGGAVFYGYTF,TGTGCCAGCAGTTCGTCAGGGGGCGCCGTCTTCTATGGCTACACCTTC
TRBJ1-2,TRBV4-2,few,NA,CASSPGRAGGGYTF,TGTGCCAGCAGCCCCGGGAGGGCGGGTGGAGGCTACACCTTC
TRBJ2-7,TRBV5-6,NA,NA,CASSLTGTVRYEQYF,TGTGCCAGCAGCTTGACCGGAACGGTACGATACGAGCAGTACTTC
TRBJ1-5,TRBV18,NA,NA,CASSPFSVYDNQPQHF,TGTGCCAGCTCACCATTCTCCGTATATGACAATCAGCCCCAGCATTTT
TRBJ1-4,TRBV7-5,NA,NA,CARSLAGGAGIHEKLFF,TGTGCCAGAAGCTTAGCAGGCGGGGCCGGCATTCATGAAAAACTGTTTTTT
TRBJ1-1,TRBV28,NA,NA,CASSPRNTEAFF,TGTGCCAGCAGTCCCCGGAACACTGAAGCTTTCTTT
TRBJ1-2,TRBV9,NA,NA,CASSVEATAVYGYTF,TGTGCCAGCAGCGTAGAAGCAACGGCTGTTTATGGCTACACCTTC
TRBJ2-3,TRBV4-3,NA,NA,CASSEIEGGGTHTQYF,TGCGCCAGCAGCGAAATAGAGGGTGGTGGCACGCATACGCAGTATTTT
TRBJ1-5,TRBV30,NA,NA,CAWSMAPNQPQHF,TGTGCCTGGAGTATGGCTCCCAATCAGCCCCAGCATTTT
TRBJ2-7,TRBV5-1,NA,NA,CASSLGQFSSYEQYF,TGCGCCAGCAGCTTAGGGCAGTTCAGCTCCTACGAGCAGTACTTC
TRBJ1-1,TRBV4-1,NA,NA,CASSHLVRMNTEAFF,TGCGCCAGCAGCCACTTAGTTAGGATGAACACTGAAGCTTTCTTT
TRBJ2-1,TRBV6-5,NA,NA,CASTVLTGEQFF,TGTGCCAGCACCGTACTTACGGGTGAGCAGTTCTTC
TRBJ2-7,TRBV7-7,few,NA,CASSWTDSSEQYF,TGTGCCAGCAGCTGGACCGACAGCTCGGAGCAGTACTTC
TRBJ2-7,TRBV5-1,NA,NA,CASSLAGGSGEQYF,TGCGCCAGCAGCTTGGCCGGGGGCTCGGGCGAGCAGTACTTC
TRBJ2-7,TRBV5-6,NA,NA,CASSFNLYEQYF,TGTGCCAGCAGCTTCAACTTGTACGAGCAGTACTTC
TRBJ2-3,TRBV9,once,NA,CASSVGGGYTQYF,TGTGCCAGCAGCGTAGGAGGAGGTTATACGCAGTATTTT
TRBJ2-5,TRBV30,once,TRBD2,CAWSGGGSAGRWETQYF,TGTGCCTGGAGTGGGGGAGGGTCCGCGGGGAGGTGGGAGACCCAGTACTTC
TRBJ2-1,TRBV4-1,NA,NA,CASSQTTENEQFF,TGCGCCAGCAGCCAGACCACGGAGAATGAGCAGTTCTTC
TRBJ2-7,TRBV6-6,NA,NA,CASSYSGRGPYEQYF,TGTGCCAGCAGTTACTCCGGCAGGGGACCCTACGAGCAGTACTTC
TRBJ2-2,TRBV9,NA,NA,CASSARHANTGELFF,TGTGCCAGCAGCGCGAGGCACGCGAACACCGGGGAGCTGTTTTTT
TRBJ2-1,TRBV14,NA,TRBD1,CASSLRGGAWQEEQFF,TGTGCCAGCAGCCTCCGAGGGGGCGCCTGGCAAGAAGAGCAGTTCTTC
TRBJ1-2,TRBV29-1,NA,NA,CSGGYSDYGYTF,TGCAGCGGTGGGTACAGTGATTATGGCTACACCTTC
TRBJ1-6,TRBV7-2,NA,NA,CASSLGPSGRGSNSPLHF,TGTGCCAGCAGCTTAGGCCCTTCTGGCAGGGGCAGCAATTCACCCCTCCACTTT
TRBJ2-7,TRBV19,NA,NA,CASSRDNSYEQYF,TGTGCCAGTAGTCGGGACAATTCCTACGAGCAGTACTTC
TRBJ2-1,TRBV5-6,once,NA,CASSPYDRNSYNEQFF,TGTGCCAGCAGCCCCTATGACAGAAACTCCTACAATGAGCAGTTCTTC
TRBJ2-7,TRBV29-1,NA,TRBD1,CSVVQGAYEQYF,TGCAGCGTTGTTCAGGGGGCCTACGAGCAGTACTTC
TRBJ1-3,TRBV15,few,NA,CATSRVLGSGNTIYF,TGTGCCACCAGCAGAGTTCTAGGGTCTGGAAACACCATATATTTT
TRBJ2-6,TRBV13,NA,TRBD1,CASCRTGSSGANVLTF,TGTGCCAGCTGTCGGACAGGAAGCTCTGGGGCCAACGTCCTGACTTTC
TRBJ1-6,TRBV19,NA,NA,CASSRPGQDNSPLHF,TGTGCCAGTAGCCGACCGGGACAAGACAATTCACCCCTCCACTTT
TRBJ1-1,TRBV30,NA,NA,CAWSRSRVEDTEAFF,TGTGCCTGGAGTCGAAGCAGGGTTGAGGACACTGAAGCTTTCTTT
TRBJ1-5,TRBV19,once,NA,CASSIGGGARSNQPQHF,TGTGCCAGTAGTATAGGAGGAGGGGCTAGGAGCAATCAGCCCCAGCATTTT
TRBJ1-3,TRBV2,NA,NA,CASSVTGPDSGNTIYF,TGTGCCAGCAGTGTTACAGGGCCGGACTCTGGAAACACCATATATTTT